This T cell receptor beta chain was recovered during a study of neurological immune-mediated disorders (dated by TCRdb to about 2019). Concerning the study at large: The study compared peripheral blood TCR-beta repertoires of HTLV-I-associated myelopathy (HAM/TSP) patients, multiple sclerosis patients and healthy controls using UMI-based sequencing. Alongside PBMC samples, the set of about 97 TCR-beta libraries contained longitudinal samples, technical triplicates, and paired CD4+ and CD8+ T-cell subsets that had been sorted. The cohort was made up of 68 subjects, consisting of around 14 HAM/TSP patients, approximately 35 multiple sclerosis patients and about 20 healthy controls.

Blood bank volunteers in Maryland, USA served as the healthy controls. For unsorted PBMC libraries, 2 million PBMCs were used after storage in RNAlater at -80 degrees C until RNA extraction. Peripheral blood underwent Ficoll-Hypaque density gradient centrifugation to isolate PBMCs, which were then cryopreserved in liquid nitrogen. The full study reports these points: TCR clonal expansion was greatest in HAM/TSP patients and smallest in MS patients, who ranked below even healthy controls. Expanded clones from different subjects shared no identical CDR3 amino acid sequences, which suggests that TCR-beta repertoires were private in all groups.

To synthesize cDNA, template-switch 5'RACE was performed with a primer carrying a 10-nucleotide random unique molecular identifier so that each TCR transcript was tagged. Each sequencing run produced over 170 million TCR-beta sequences covering 15-18 subjects. The RNeasy kit was used to extract total RNA. The KAPA Real-time Library Amplification kit was used to amplify TCR-beta VDJ regions with primers targeting the TCR constant region and the 5'RACE anchor. Sample indexes and Illumina adaptors were added in a first PCR, and a second PCR then increased library yield. After purification with Ampure beads, the TCR product of roughly 650 bp was size-selected on a 2% E-gel SizeSelection system. Before pooling, libraries had their quality checked on a Bioanalyzer, their concentration measured with Qubit, and their quantity determined with the Kapa Library Quantification kit. An Illumina HiSeq 2500 was used to sequence the libraries paired-end at 2 x 150 bp. To increase sequence diversity, roughly 24-32% phiX was spiked into each library pool. The published analysis was carried out like this. Quality-filtered reads were processed with the UMI-based MiGEC pipeline, which removed over 75% of raw TCR sequences during error correction. IMGT germline references were used for aligning VDJ genes, and each clonotype was defined as a unique CDR3 amino acid sequence together with its V-J genes. Clonal expansion, Shannon diversity and CDR3 relatedness (CalcPairwiseDistances, ClusterSamples) were evaluated with VDJtools, and phylogenetic trees were built with CLCbio workbench. Clones with at least 8 unique UMIs were defined as expanded, with this threshold being based on coefficient-of-variation modelling across technical triplicates. The raw public data were reprocessed by TCRdb itself: fastp quality trimming at Q25, MiXCR clonotype calling, in-frame beta chains only. Duplicate CDR3 protein sequences are folded into a single record with the most common DNA and genes. The V and J calls follow TCRdb's processing rather than the paper's. The sample has under 50,000 distinct CDR3 sequences on record, roughly a quarter of them singletons. The biggest ten clones account for around 23% of the sample.

The V and J ends are trimmed by 2 bases and 6 bases, leaving 13 bases between them. The CDR3 starts with the cysteine, ends with the phenylalanine, and has 14 residues. CDR3 DNA only is kept here, 42 bases in frame from base 1. The germline V gene sets CDR1 to MNHEY and CDR2 to SVGAGI. At least ten counts were recorded for this clonotype. No cognate antigen has been identified for it. No base quality values were provided; no much bigger clone lies one nucleotide off. The receptor's source is a woman in her seventies in good health. The chain joins TRBV6-5 to TRBJ1-2; the D gene is perhaps TRBD1, on 6 matching bases. The source material was PBMCs. The nucleotide sequence reads as follows: TGTGCCAGCAGTTACATGGGGGGCGCCGATGGCTACACCTTC. Its translation reads: CASSYMGGADGYTF.